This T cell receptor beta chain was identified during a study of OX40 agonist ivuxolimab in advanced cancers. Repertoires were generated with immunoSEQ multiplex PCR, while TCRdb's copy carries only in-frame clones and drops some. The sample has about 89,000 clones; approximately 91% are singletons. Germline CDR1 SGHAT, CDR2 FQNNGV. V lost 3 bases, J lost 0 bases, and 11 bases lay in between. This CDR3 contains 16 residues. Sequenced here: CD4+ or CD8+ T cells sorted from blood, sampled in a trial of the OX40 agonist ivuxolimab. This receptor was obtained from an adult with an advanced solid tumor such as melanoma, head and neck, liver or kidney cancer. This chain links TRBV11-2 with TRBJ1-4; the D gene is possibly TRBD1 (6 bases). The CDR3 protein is CASSFGTLATNEKLFF. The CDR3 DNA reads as TGTGCCAGCAGCTTCGGGACACTTGCAACTAATGAAAAACTGTTTTTT.